This T cell receptor (beta chain) originates from a study of control samples from healthy donors and cancer patients. Here immunoSEQ multiplex PCR was the method, and the copy in TCRdb shows in-frame clones only, minus some. The repertoire holds 120,000 or so clones, approximately 90% seen once, with around 7.6% in the top ten. V gave up 6 bases and J gave up 7 bases, with 12 bases separating them. This CDR3 has 12 amino acids. The V gene's germline CDR1 is MDHEN and CDR2 SYDVKM. This clonotype originated in a woman aged 18-29 years in good health. Sequencing was performed on blood. The gene calls are TRBV28 and TRBJ1-2; D unresolved. CDR3 DNA: TGTGCCAGCAGGGATTTACTACGTGGCTACACCTTC. Translated, it gives CASRDLLRGYTF.